The source of this T cell receptor (beta chain) is a study of regulatory T cells in long-lasting Graves disease (dated by TCRdb to about 2021). With respect to the entire study: Patients with newly diagnosed Graves' disease had been on antithyroid drugs for under 3 months. Persistent Graves' disease patients were compared with newly diagnosed Graves' disease patients by peripheral blood TCR sequencing and RNA sequencing. The study took place in China and was registered as a clinical trial. A total of roughly 33 samples were covered by TCR sequencing, comprising 13 persistent and about 20 newly diagnosed Graves' disease patients.

The time point tag for this specimen amounts to: newly diagnosed GD, antithyroid drugs for less than 3 months. RNA was extracted from PBMCs in TRIzol for both TCR sequencing and RNA sequencing. The diagnosis of Graves' disease followed American Thyroid Association guidelines. Patients for the study were recruited at an endocrinology department in Xi'an, China. Each patient gave about 9.1 milliliters of peripheral blood, collected in an EDTA anticoagulant tube. Ficoll Paque Plus density gradient separation was used to isolate PBMCs, and no further T cell sorting was performed. An Agilent 2100 Bioanalyzer and agarose gel were used to check RNA quality, while a NanoDrop 2000 measured RNA concentration. The CDR1 and CDR2 encoded by the germline V gene (reference sequence) are LGHDT and YNNKEL. The CDR3 goes from the cysteine to the phenylalanine over 18 residues. The DNA shown is the 54-base CDR3, in frame from base 1. The junction shows trimming of 0 bases on V and 4 bases on J, plus 18 bases between the germline ends.

This clonotype was recorded at least ten times. The antigen it binds to is not known. Base quality data are lacking; no much larger clone is found one base away. Library creation used multiplex PCR. Instrument used: Illumina HiSeq 4000. TCR beta libraries were built with iRepertoire HTBI primers and Arm-PCR amplification of CDR3 regions. Gel purification was performed on PCR products prior to sequencing. In the original analysis: Gene usage analysis of CDR3 amino acid clonotypes used the approximately 62 TRBV and 11 to 15 TRBJ segments found across samples. Filtered high-quality paired reads were merged into contigs using COPE and FqMerger. BLAST was used to align contigs to IMGT TRBV, TRBD and TRBJ reference genes, and CDR3 was defined according to IMGT. Highly expanded clones were defined as clonotypes with a frequency above 0.1%. Shannon entropy was used to measure repertoire diversity, and the Gini coefficient was used to measure V-J evenness. Clonotypes shared by more than one individual were considered public. TCRdb reworked the public reads: Q25 trimming with fastp, MiXCR clone assembly, productive beta chains retained. Under each unique CDR3 protein, matching rows form one entry showing the most common genes and DNA. The authors' filters were not applied to this entry. The sample records under 700,000 distinct CDR3 sequences, more than 15% of which are singletons. Around 25% of the sample comes from the top ten.

The paper as a whole reports these results and caveats: Only the TCR beta chain was sequenced and analyzed. The authors acknowledged the small sample size as a limitation that may reduce accuracy. Patients with persistent disease shared more public clonotypes (fewer than 3,000) than newly diagnosed patients did (around 930). Only peripheral blood was studied, because thyroid tissue, the primary lesion, was inaccessible. Preferential use of TRBV28, TRBJ1-2 and TRBJ2-5 was observed in persistent disease, whereas TRBV20-1 and TRBJ2-1 were favored in newly diagnosed disease. Persistent Graves' disease patients showed lower TCR Shannon entropy and fewer highly expanded clones than newly diagnosed patients, suggesting clonal expansion.

The same specimen was also included in a second study, on T cells in Graves' hyperthyroidism and ophthalmopathy. The second investigation adds: A patient counted as having stable Graves' hyperthyroidism if no progression to ophthalmopathy occurred over 18 months of follow-up. Hyperthyroidism patients were aged 18 to 65 years and newly diagnosed, with disease duration of less than 2 months. Patients with uncontrolled infections, other autoimmune diseases, pregnancy or lactation were excluded. Diagnoses were established on the basis of clinical symptoms, serum thyroxine and TRAb, thyroid ultrasound, and orbital computed tomography. A first-round RT-PCR of the TCR CDR3 used the HTBI primer set with the Qiagen OneStep RT-PCR kit. Blood samples also contained most of the expanded thyroid clonotypes (frequency above 0.001), which suggests that blood repertoires may reflect thyroid immune responses. A 13 V-J signature model separated ophthalmopathy from stable hyperthyroidism, with 87.88% sensitivity and 81.08% specificity in cross-validation and 80%/75% in testing. In validation, progression to ophthalmopathy was predicted by the model with nearly 71% sensitivity and approximately 78% specificity, a median of roughly six months before onset. To identify TCR V-J signatures that set the groups apart, the researchers used a discovery cohort of 100 or so patients, made up of 43 with Graves' ophthalmopathy and around 58 with stable Graves' hyperthyroidism. An independent validation cohort of about 20 hyperthyroidism patients and 17 patients who later progressed to ophthalmopathy tested prospective prediction of ophthalmopathy. For training and testing, the 100 patients in the discovery cohort were randomly divided in a 7:3 ratio. In addition, the study compared T-cell repertoires in thyroid tissue and in blood from roughly 6 Graves' hyperthyroidism patients. After blood sampling, hyperthyroidism patients were treated with methimazole at a starting dose of 30 mg daily, and ophthalmopathy patients were treated with high-dose intravenous methylprednisolone. A second multiplex PCR round built the libraries, followed by size selection and purification. Sequencing of the libraries was done on an Illumina HiSeq2000 using paired-end 100 bp reads. Raw data were processed with SOAPnuke, discarding reads with adapters, uncalled bases, mean Phred below 15, or no exact constant-primer or identifier match. COPE v1.2.5 was used to merge high-quality paired reads, and clonotypes were defined as unique nucleotide sequences. Clonotypes were aligned to IMGT TRBV, TRBD and TRBJ reference segments using MiTCR v1.1. Analysis was restricted to V-J combinations with a frequency above 0.0001, which covered roughly 99% of repertoires. The TCS score was defined as the ratio of F50 (clonal expansion) to E x V (chaos), calculated using BLOSUM62-based TCRdist between CDR3 peptides within each V-J. Welch's t-statistics and random forest reduced 450 to 600 V-J features to 10 to 15, which were used in a naive Bayes classifier (R e1071). Sample size was not statistically predetermined, and blinding of investigators to group allocation was not performed. The paper describes TCR Vbeta CDR3 sequencing of some 130 peripheral blood samples, made up of 43 ophthalmopathy patients, 70 to 75 hyperthyroidism patients and 17 progressor patients.

The chain is made from TRBV3-1 and TRBJ2-2; the D gene is perhaps TRBD2, from 5 matching bases. The specimen was peripheral blood mononuclear cells (PBMCs), collected at new diagnosis, from a patient treated with antithyroid drugs. This receptor was identified in a woman aged 40 to 65 with Graves disease. Donor details come from another sample of the same person, matched by shared clones. The DNA sequence is TGTGCCAGCAGCCAAGACGGTCGGGGATGGGTCTCCACCGGGGAGCTGTTTTTT. Its amino acids are CASSQDGRGWVSTGELFF.